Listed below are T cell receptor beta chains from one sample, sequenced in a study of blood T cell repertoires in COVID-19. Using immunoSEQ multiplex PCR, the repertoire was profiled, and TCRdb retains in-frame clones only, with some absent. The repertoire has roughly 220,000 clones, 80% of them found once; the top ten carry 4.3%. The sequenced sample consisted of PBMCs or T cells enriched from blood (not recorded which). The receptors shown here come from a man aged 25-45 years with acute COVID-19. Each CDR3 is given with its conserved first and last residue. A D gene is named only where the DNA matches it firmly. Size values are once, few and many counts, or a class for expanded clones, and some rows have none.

cdr3_aa: CASSHGSWELFF
cdr3_nt: TGTGCCAGCAGCCACGGTAGTTGGGAGCTGTTTTTT
clone_size: -
v_call: TRBV11-2
j_call: TRBJ2-2
d_call: -

cdr3_aa: CAWITGSQGSGTEAFF
cdr3_nt: TGTGCCTGGATTACCGGATCCCAGGGTAGTGGCACTGAAGCTTTCTTT
clone_size: -
v_call: TRBV30
j_call: TRBJ1-1
d_call: -

cdr3_aa: CASRRSTDTQYF
cdr3_nt: TGTGCCAGCAGGCGCAGCACAGATACGCAGTATTTT
clone_size: -
v_call: TRBV6-5
j_call: TRBJ2-3
d_call: -

cdr3_aa: CASSLRASGETNEKLFF
cdr3_nt: TGTGCCAGCAGCTTAAGGGCCTCAGGGGAAACTAATGAAAAACTGTTTTTT
clone_size: -
v_call: TRBV7-7
j_call: TRBJ1-4
d_call: -

cdr3_aa: CASSDLKQETQYF
cdr3_nt: TGTGCCAGCAGTGATTTAAAACAAGAGACCCAGTACTTC
clone_size: -
v_call: TRBV6-1
j_call: TRBJ2-5
d_call: -

cdr3_aa: CATSRGGQGAHQPQHF
cdr3_nt: TGTGCCACCAGCAGAGGGGGACAGGGGGCCCATCAGCCCCAGCATTTT
clone_size: -
v_call: TRBV15
j_call: TRBJ1-5
d_call: TRBD1

cdr3_aa: CSVVGGLRVSGNTIYF
cdr3_nt: TGCAGCGTTGTGGGGGGTTTGAGGGTCTCTGGAAACACCATATATTTT
clone_size: -
v_call: TRBV29-1
j_call: TRBJ1-3
d_call: -

cdr3_aa: CASNAEVREKLFF
cdr3_nt: TGTGCCAGCAATGCGGAGGTTCGTGAAAAACTGTTTTTT
clone_size: -
v_call: TRBV2
j_call: TRBJ1-4
d_call: -

cdr3_aa: CASSDRGRRGYTF
cdr3_nt: TGTGCCAGTAGCGACAGGGGTCGTCGCGGCTACACCTTC
clone_size: -
v_call: TRBV19
j_call: TRBJ1-2
d_call: TRBD1

cdr3_aa: CASSEAGGGETQYF
cdr3_nt: TGTGCCAGTAGTGAGGCAGGGGGCGGGGAGACCCAGTACTTC
clone_size: -
v_call: TRBV19
j_call: TRBJ2-5
d_call: TRBD1

cdr3_aa: CASSFEGSSYEQYF
cdr3_nt: TGTGCCAGCAGTTTCGAGGGTAGCTCCTACGAGCAGTACTTC
clone_size: few
v_call: TRBV27
j_call: TRBJ2-7
d_call: -

cdr3_aa: CASSSRTSGGLISYEQYF
cdr3_nt: TGTGCCAGCAGTTCTAGGACTAGCGGGGGGCTGATCTCCTACGAGCAGTACTTC
clone_size: -
v_call: TRBV27
j_call: TRBJ2-7
d_call: TRBD2

cdr3_aa: CASSLGGPYEQYF
cdr3_nt: TGTGCCAGCAGCTTAGGGGGTCCCTACGAGCAGTACTTC
clone_size: -
v_call: TRBV5-5
j_call: TRBJ2-7
d_call: -

cdr3_aa: CSVGTDTQYF
cdr3_nt: TGCAGCGTCGGCACAGATACGCAGTATTTT
clone_size: many
v_call: TRBV29-1
j_call: TRBJ2-3
d_call: -

cdr3_aa: CASSVEQGANYGYTF
cdr3_nt: TGTGCCAGCAGCGTAGAACAGGGGGCCAACTATGGCTACACCTTC
clone_size: few
v_call: TRBV9
j_call: TRBJ1-2
d_call: TRBD1

cdr3_aa: CASSLLYFGNQPQHF
cdr3_nt: TGTGCCAGCAGTTTATTGTATTTTGGCAATCAGCCCCAGCATTTT
clone_size: -
v_call: TRBV28
j_call: TRBJ1-5
d_call: -

cdr3_aa: CASNPSQPAGGYTF
cdr3_nt: TGTGCCAGTAACCCCAGCCAACCGGCGGGAGGCTACACCTTC
clone_size: -
v_call: TRBV19
j_call: TRBJ1-2
d_call: -

cdr3_aa: CSVEGTVYEQYF
cdr3_nt: TGCAGCGTTGAAGGGACAGTCTACGAGCAGTACTTC
clone_size: -
v_call: TRBV29-1
j_call: TRBJ2-7
d_call: -

cdr3_aa: CASSLMRGPYEQYF
cdr3_nt: TGTGCCAGCAGTTTAATGCGGGGTCCCTACGAGCAGTACTTC
clone_size: -
v_call: TRBV27
j_call: TRBJ2-7
d_call: -

cdr3_aa: CASSVEGADSPLHF
cdr3_nt: TGTGCCAGTAGTGTCGAGGGGGCGGATTCACCCCTCCACTTT
clone_size: -
v_call: TRBV19
j_call: TRBJ1-6
d_call: TRBD1

cdr3_aa: CATRGDGGNTIYF
cdr3_nt: TGTGCCACTCGGGGGGATGGCGGAAACACCATATATTTT
clone_size: few
v_call: TRBV2
j_call: TRBJ1-3
d_call: -

cdr3_aa: CASSQDPRRDRGLEAFF
cdr3_nt: TGTGCCAGCAGCCAAGATCCTCGTAGGGACAGGGGATTAGAAGCTTTCTTT
clone_size: -
v_call: TRBV14
j_call: TRBJ1-1
d_call: TRBD1

cdr3_aa: CASSLESGGGETQYF
cdr3_nt: TGCGCCAGCAGCTTGGAGTCAGGGGGTGGAGAGACCCAGTACTTC
clone_size: -
v_call: TRBV5-1
j_call: TRBJ2-5
d_call: TRBD1

cdr3_aa: CASSPSRLYNEQFF
cdr3_nt: TGTGCCAGCAGCCCCTCGAGATTATACAATGAGCAGTTCTTC
clone_size: -
v_call: TRBV7-3
j_call: TRBJ2-1
d_call: -

cdr3_aa: CASGRGGGNEKLFF
cdr3_nt: TGTGCCAGCGGGAGGGGAGGGGGGAATGAAAAACTGTTTTTT
clone_size: -
v_call: TRBV27
j_call: TRBJ1-4
d_call: -

cdr3_aa: CAWSPPRGGGYTF
cdr3_nt: TGTGCCTGGAGTCCACCCAGGGGTGGCGGCTACACCTTC
clone_size: -
v_call: TRBV30
j_call: TRBJ1-2
d_call: -

cdr3_aa: CASIRTWGFQGTQYF
cdr3_nt: TGTGCCAGCATACGGACCTGGGGCTTTCAGGGTACGCAGTATTTT
clone_size: -
v_call: TRBV27
j_call: TRBJ2-3
d_call: -

cdr3_aa: CASSHRDSNYNEQFF
cdr3_nt: TGCGCCAGCAGCCACCGGGACAGCAACTACAATGAGCAGTTCTTC
clone_size: -
v_call: TRBV4-1
j_call: TRBJ2-1
d_call: TRBD1

cdr3_aa: CASSPDRAVNSPLHF
cdr3_nt: TGTGCCAGCTCACCTGACAGGGCGGTCAATTCACCCCTCCACTTT
clone_size: -
v_call: TRBV18
j_call: TRBJ1-6
d_call: TRBD1

cdr3_aa: CASSQRTGFGELFF
cdr3_nt: TGTGCCAGCAGCCAAAGGACAGGGTTCGGGGAGCTGTTTTTT
clone_size: -
v_call: TRBV3-1/TRBV3-2
j_call: TRBJ2-2
d_call: TRBD1

cdr3_aa: CASSFNRDLNTEAFF
cdr3_nt: TGCGCCAGCAGCTTCAACAGGGACCTGAATACTGAAGCTTTCTTT
clone_size: -
v_call: TRBV5-1
j_call: TRBJ1-1
d_call: -

cdr3_aa: CASSHVTGGRLEQYF
cdr3_nt: TGCGCCAGCAGCCACGTGACAGGGGGTCGTCTCGAGCAGTACTTC
clone_size: few
v_call: TRBV4-1
j_call: TRBJ2-7
d_call: TRBD1

cdr3_aa: CASSYSGPPGPQHF
cdr3_nt: TGTGCCAGCAGTTACTCGGGGCCTCCCGGGCCCCAGCATTTT
clone_size: -
v_call: TRBV6-5
j_call: TRBJ1-5
d_call: -

cdr3_aa: CASSKGSNTGELFF
cdr3_nt: TGTGCCAGCTCAAAGGGGTCGAACACCGGGGAGCTGTTTTTT
clone_size: -
v_call: TRBV18
j_call: TRBJ2-2
d_call: -

cdr3_aa: CASMDTGETQYF
cdr3_nt: TGTGCCAGCATGGACACTGGGGAGACCCAGTACTTC
clone_size: few
v_call: TRBV2
j_call: TRBJ2-5
d_call: -

cdr3_aa: CASSEPQAGGITGELFF
cdr3_nt: TGTGCCAGCAGTGAGCCCCAAGCAGGGGGCATCACCGGGGAGCTGTTTTTT
clone_size: -
v_call: TRBV27
j_call: TRBJ2-2
d_call: TRBD1

cdr3_aa: CASSREVGFLYGYTF
cdr3_nt: TGTGCCAGCAGCCGGGAAGTCGGATTCCTTTATGGCTACACCTTC
clone_size: few
v_call: TRBV7-2
j_call: TRBJ1-2
d_call: -

cdr3_aa: CASSPRTSSYEQYF
cdr3_nt: TGTGCCAGCAGCCCCCGTACTAGCTCCTACGAGCAGTACTTC
clone_size: -
v_call: TRBV7-2
j_call: TRBJ2-7
d_call: -

cdr3_aa: CASIGTGGARSYGYTF
cdr3_nt: TGTGCCAGCATCGGTACAGGGGGCGCAAGAAGCTATGGCTACACCTTC
clone_size: -
v_call: TRBV28
j_call: TRBJ1-2
d_call: TRBD1

cdr3_aa: CATSERTPRYEQYF
cdr3_nt: TGTGCCACCTCGGAACGGACACCTCGCTACGAGCAGTACTTC
clone_size: -
v_call: TRBV15
j_call: TRBJ2-7
d_call: -

cdr3_aa: CASTWGGRTDTQYF
cdr3_nt: TGTGCCAGCACCTGGGGGGGTCGAACAGATACGCAGTATTTT
clone_size: -
v_call: TRBV27
j_call: TRBJ2-3
d_call: TRBD2

cdr3_aa: CASSYKRRNEQYF
cdr3_nt: TGTGCCAGCAGTTATAAAAGGCGGAACGAGCAGTACTTC
clone_size: once
v_call: TRBV6-5
j_call: TRBJ2-7
d_call: -

cdr3_aa: CASSLLTTRDYSYEQYF
cdr3_nt: TGTGCCAGCAGCTTACTTACGACCAGGGACTATTCCTACGAGCAGTACTTC
clone_size: -
v_call: TRBV7-6
j_call: TRBJ2-7
d_call: TRBD2

cdr3_aa: CASSLLAGAYEQYF
cdr3_nt: TGTGCCAGCAGCTTACTAGCGGGGGCCTACGAGCAGTACTTC
clone_size: -
v_call: TRBV11-1
j_call: TRBJ2-7
d_call: TRBD2

cdr3_aa: CATSKYSRFADTQYF
cdr3_nt: TGTGCCACCAGCAAGTACAGTCGCTTCGCAGATACGCAGTATTTT
clone_size: -
v_call: TRBV15
j_call: TRBJ2-3
d_call: -

cdr3_aa: CAISGDRGPYNEQFF
cdr3_nt: TGTGCCATCAGTGGGGACAGGGGGCCCTACAATGAGCAGTTCTTC
clone_size: -
v_call: TRBV10-3
j_call: TRBJ2-1
d_call: TRBD1

cdr3_aa: CASSLTANTGELFF
cdr3_nt: TGCGCCAGCAGCTTGACGGCGAACACCGGGGAGCTGTTTTTT
clone_size: -
v_call: TRBV5-1
j_call: TRBJ2-2
d_call: -

cdr3_aa: CASSLGGGLVEQYF
cdr3_nt: TGTGCCAGCAGCTTAGGGGGAGGTCTCGTCGAGCAGTACTTC
clone_size: few
v_call: TRBV11-2
j_call: TRBJ2-7
d_call: -

cdr3_aa: CASSRSGGFTGELFF
cdr3_nt: TGTGCCAGCAGCCGTAGCGGGGGATTCACCGGGGAGCTGTTTTTT
clone_size: -
v_call: TRBV28
j_call: TRBJ2-2
d_call: TRBD2

cdr3_aa: CASSQEGEGKANQPQHF
cdr3_nt: TGCGCCAGCAGCCAAGAGGGGGAGGGGAAGGCTAATCAGCCCCAGCATTTT
clone_size: -
v_call: TRBV4-1
j_call: TRBJ1-5
d_call: -

cdr3_aa: CASSHFGTDSPLHF
cdr3_nt: TGTGCCAGCTCCCACTTCGGGACAGATTCACCCCTCCACTTT
clone_size: -
v_call: TRBV6-5
j_call: TRBJ1-6
d_call: TRBD1

cdr3_aa: CASSQYVFGGELFF
cdr3_nt: TGTGCCAGCAGCCAGTATGTTTTCGGCGGGGAGCTGTTTTTT
clone_size: -
v_call: TRBV3-1/TRBV3-2
j_call: TRBJ2-2
d_call: -

cdr3_aa: CASSYGGASDQPQHF
cdr3_nt: TGTGCCAGCAGTTACGGGGGGGCTAGCGATCAGCCCCAGCATTTT
clone_size: -
v_call: TRBV6-5
j_call: TRBJ1-5
d_call: -

cdr3_aa: CASSPSSQGTGELFF
cdr3_nt: TGTGCCAGCAGCCCCTCTTCTCAGGGGACCGGGGAGCTGTTTTTT
clone_size: -
v_call: TRBV6-5
j_call: TRBJ2-2
d_call: -

cdr3_aa: CASSVGLPTGELFF
cdr3_nt: TGTGCCAGCAGCGTAGGGCTCCCCACCGGGGAGCTGTTTTTT
clone_size: -
v_call: TRBV9
j_call: TRBJ2-2
d_call: -

cdr3_aa: CASSPKLKVISGMGQPQHF
cdr3_nt: TGTGCCAGCAGCCCGAAACTAAAAGTGATTTCAGGGATGGGGCAGCCCCAGCATTTT
clone_size: -
v_call: TRBV9
j_call: TRBJ1-5
d_call: -

cdr3_aa: CSEKRGGPTDTEAFF
cdr3_nt: TGCAGCGAAAAGAGGGGGGGCCCGACAGACACTGAAGCTTTCTTT
clone_size: -
v_call: TRBV29-1
j_call: TRBJ1-1
d_call: -

cdr3_aa: CASSQEGGGRGETQYF
cdr3_nt: TGCGCCAGCAGCCAAGAAGGCGGGGGGCGGGGAGAGACCCAGTACTTC
clone_size: once
v_call: TRBV4-1
j_call: TRBJ2-5
d_call: TRBD2

cdr3_aa: CSVEDRGAGYGYTF
cdr3_nt: TGCAGCGTTGAAGATCGGGGGGCTGGCTATGGCTACACCTTC
clone_size: -
v_call: TRBV29-1
j_call: TRBJ1-2
d_call: -

cdr3_aa: CAGQGYQETQYF
cdr3_nt: TGTGCCGGCCAGGGATACCAAGAGACCCAGTACTTC
clone_size: -
v_call: TRBV2
j_call: TRBJ2-5
d_call: -